This T cell receptor (beta chain) was observed in a study of shared clonotypes between healthy human individuals. At the level of the study: Three plates each covered CD4 naive and memory; CD8 naive two, CD8 memory one. Study conclusions and caveats: It was anticipated that sequencing depth would influence how many clonotypes donors shared. Approximately 4.9% of naive CD4 clonotypes were shared across a handful of donors.

This CDR3 is 14 amino acids long. Germline lookup yields CDR1 MNHNS and CDR2 SASEGT. Trimming took 2 bases from V and 1 from J, leaving 5 bases between them. Splitting of each subset's genomic DNA was done evenly across several immunoSEQ plates. Assay used: immunoSEQ multiplex PCR; TCRdb lists only in-frame clones, some missing. The data contain a few million clones, 80% to 95% of them seen just once; the ten biggest clones take up 0.37%. To note about this clone: Its target is unknown.

The origin of this receptor is a man between 18 and 29 years old in good health. Some clones in this sample may be carry-over from other donors' samples. Material for sequencing was naive CD4+ T cells from PBMCs. The subset was: CD45RA+ positively selected. The rearrangement joins TRBV6-1 to TRBJ1-4; D is uncertain. This chain's CDR3 is CASSEIGTNEKLFF. CDR3 coding DNA: TGTGCCAGCAGTGAAATAGGAACTAATGAAAAACTGTTTTTT.